This TCR beta chain was sequenced for a study of T cell repertoires in cytomegalovirus infection. Overall study: Through public TCR beta signatures, both CMV infection and matching HLA type were indicated.

Per the germline V gene, CDR1 is MNHNS and CDR2 is SASEGT. The CDR3 has 16 amino acids. The J segment lost 0 bases and the V segment lost 5 bases, leaving 7 bases of the junction unmatched. MiXCR, run by TCRdb on the reads, gives a single entry per CDR3 protein. The sample has about 740,000 distinct CDR3 sequences, around 30% seen once. This clonotype was seen repeatedly, ten times or more. The target antigen is unknown. The source was cultured PBMCs, collected from culture after CMV antigen stimulation. The chain has TRBV6-1 and TRBJ1-5; 7 positions agree with TRBD1. The receptor was isolated from a human donor in good health (CMV status not recorded). Some clones in this sample may be carry-over from other donors' samples. This CDR3 is CASSLRQGVSNQPQHF. The DNA for the CDR3 is TGTGCCAGCAGTTTGCGACAGGGAGTTAGCAATCAGCCCCAGCATTTT.